This T cell receptor beta chain was sequenced for a study of blood T cell repertoires in COVID-19. The wider study: From T cells, B-cell-depleted T cells, or PBMCs came the material, which was cDNA or gDNA.

Seattle's cohort entered during active infection and was followed longitudinally. This CDR3 region has 17 residues. Germline CDR1 and CDR2: MDHEN and SYDVKM. V was clipped by 5 bases and J by 0 bases, with 19 bases between them. Repertoires were generated with immunoSEQ multiplex PCR, while TCRdb's copy carries only in-frame clones and drops some. The sample contains 200,000 to 250,000 clones, 85% to 90% of which appear only once. The rearrangement uses TRBV28 and TRBJ1-1; no definite D call. Specimen: peripheral blood. This TCR was recovered from a woman aged 45 to 65 with COVID-19, enrolled during active disease. The CDR3 here is CASSPPGGDLVNTEAFF. Here the CDR3 DNA reads TGTGCCAGCAGTCCCCCCGGCGGGGATTTGGTGAACACTGAAGCTTTCTTT. Full variable domain (missing parts from reference TRBV28 and TRBJ1-1): DVKVTQSSRYLVKRTGEKVFLECVQDMDHENMFWYRQDPGLGLRLIYFSYDVKMKEKGDIPEGYSVSREKKERFSLILESASTNQTSMYLCASSPPGGDLVNTEAFFGQGTRLTVV.